The present T cell receptor (beta chain) was sequenced within a study of T-cell reconstitution after alpha-beta-depleted transplantation in children. It was with unique molecular identifiers that the TCRbeta library was prepared. Each CDR3 protein gets one entry after TCRdb re-called the PCR reads with MiXCR. The sample holds about half a million distinct CDR3 sequences, approximately 12% seen once. This CDR3 comprises 14 residues. J lost 8 bases, V lost 2 bases, and 5 bases had no gene match. Germline V gene lookup returns CDR1 SGDLS and CDR2 YYNGEE. This clonotype was found many times. The chain is built from TRBV9 and TRBJ1-4; 8 nucleotides align to TRBD1. Specimen: PBMCs from the stem cell graft donor, collected from the stem cell graft. This receptor was taken from a human donor who donated a stem cell graft to a child with combined immunodeficiency. The CDR3 reads CASSVQGAGEKLFF. In DNA form, the CDR3 reads TGTGCCAGCAGCGTCCAGGGGGCTGGGGAAAAACTGTTTTTT.